This TCR beta chain was obtained from a study of cytomegalovirus exposure and HLA in healthy donors. Amplification used 60 Vbeta primers and 13 Jbeta primers. Methods used by the authors: Among the unique TCR beta chains that a later analysis counted, about 84 million in all, approximately 12 million were shared. This table comes from immunoSEQ multiplex PCR, and its TCRdb copy is limited to in-frame clones, with some not included. V, J and clone size are those of that table, while D and trimming were read from the DNA. This specimen shows about 130,000 clones; the ten leading clones hold around 2.2%. Germline V gene data show CDR1 as SGHTA and CDR2 as FQGNSA. V lost 5 bases and J lost 2; bases outside the gene matches: 8. The CDR3 consists of 16 residues.

The V call is TRBV7-2, the J call TRBJ2-1; 8 nucleotides line up with TRBD2. This TCR was sampled from a middle-aged man in good health and CMV-seronegative. Sequenced material: PBMCs. The chain's CDR3 is CASSRRAGGAYNEQFF. CDR3 DNA sequence: TGTGCCAGCAGCCGACGGGCGGGAGGAGCCTACAATGAGCAGTTCTTC.